The rows below give T cell receptor beta chains drawn from one sample of a study of OX40 agonist ivuxolimab in advanced cancers. Produced via immunoSEQ multiplex PCR; TCRdb's table is partial and in-frame only. The repertoire holds tens of thousands of clones, with around nine tenths as singletons. The source was CD4+ or CD8+ T cells sorted from blood, collected in a trial of the OX40 agonist ivuxolimab. The receptors shown here come from an adult with an advanced solid tumor such as melanoma, head and neck, liver or kidney cancer. Both conserved end residues are part of each CDR3. Each record gives: D gene, J gene, V gene, CDR3 protein, CDR3 DNA. A D gene is named only where the DNA matches it firmly.

d_gene: NA
j_gene: TRBJ1-2
v_gene: TRBV7-2
CDR3aa: CASSLIPGANYGYTF
CDR3nt: TGTGCCAGCAGCTTAATCCCAGGAGCTAACTATGGCTACACCTTC

d_gene: NA
j_gene: TRBJ1-1
v_gene: TRBV5-5
CDR3aa: CASSPRWNTEAFF
CDR3nt: TGTGCCAGCAGCCCCCGGTGGAACACTGAAGCTTTCTTT

d_gene: TRBD1
j_gene: TRBJ2-7
v_gene: TRBV18
CDR3aa: CASSPVDRDPNYEQYF
CDR3nt: TGTGCCAGCTCACCAGTAGACAGGGATCCTAACTACGAGCAGTACTTC

d_gene: NA
j_gene: TRBJ2-7
v_gene: TRBV7-9
CDR3aa: CASSLSDTEQYF
CDR3nt: TGTGCCAGCAGCTTATCAGATACCGAGCAGTACTTC

d_gene: NA
j_gene: TRBJ1-1
v_gene: TRBV5-6
CDR3aa: CASSWGSGVAFF
CDR3nt: TGTGCCAGCAGCTGGGGGTCTGGCGTAGCTTTCTTT

d_gene: NA
j_gene: TRBJ2-1
v_gene: TRBV29-1
CDR3aa: CSVVGGQYNEQFF
CDR3nt: TGCAGCGTTGTCGGGGGCCAGTACAATGAGCAGTTCTTC

d_gene: NA
j_gene: TRBJ2-5
v_gene: TRBV19
CDR3aa: CASSIRGTQGEETQYF
CDR3nt: TGTGCCAGTAGTATTCGGGGGACCCAGGGAGAGGAGACCCAGTACTTC

d_gene: NA
j_gene: TRBJ1-3
v_gene: TRBV9
CDR3aa: CASEGSFSGNTIYF
CDR3nt: TGTGCCAGCGAAGGGAGCTTCTCTGGAAACACCATATATTTT

d_gene: NA
j_gene: TRBJ2-2
v_gene: TRBV27
CDR3aa: CASSSNSLPNTGELFF
CDR3nt: TGTGCCAGCAGTTCCAACTCGCTACCGAACACCGGGGAGCTGTTTTTT

d_gene: NA
j_gene: TRBJ2-3
v_gene: TRBV14
CDR3aa: CASSQDRGTGSTDTQYF
CDR3nt: TGTGCCAGCAGCCAAGATCGTGGGACGGGGAGCACAGATACGCAGTATTTT

d_gene: TRBD1
j_gene: TRBJ2-2
v_gene: TRBV18
CDR3aa: CASSPPGQGSTGELFF
CDR3nt: TGTGCCAGCTCACCGCCGGGACAGGGGAGCACCGGGGAGCTGTTTTTT

d_gene: NA
j_gene: TRBJ2-7
v_gene: TRBV10-3
CDR3aa: CAISDRFGYEQYF
CDR3nt: TGTGCCATCAGTGACAGATTTGGGTACGAGCAGTACTTC

d_gene: NA
j_gene: TRBJ2-7
v_gene: TRBV19
CDR3aa: CASSPQVSYEQYF
CDR3nt: TGTGCCAGTAGCCCACAGGTCTCCTACGAGCAGTACTTC